This T cell receptor beta chain appears in the sequencing data of a study of regulatory T cells in long-lasting Graves disease. Germline V gives CDR1 ENHRY, CDR2 SYGVKD. V shed 9 bases, J shed 3 bases, and the junction held 7 bases outside the gene matches. CDR3 length: 13 residues. Both iRepertoire HTBI primers and Arm-PCR of CDR3 regions were used to build the TCR beta libraries. TCRdb independently ran MiXCR on the multiplex PCR reads; one entry per CDR3 protein. The table shows roughly 420,000 distinct CDR3 sequences, with about a sixth occurring only once. Time point denoted: newly diagnosed GD, antithyroid drugs for less than 3 months. Extracted RNA from PBMCs served as the source of the TCR library. These data were also reused for a study on T cells in Graves' hyperthyroidism and ophthalmopathy.

The TCR originated in a woman aged 18-29 years with Graves disease. This sample comprised peripheral blood mononuclear cells (PBMCs), obtained at new diagnosis, from a patient treated with antithyroid drugs. V usage is TRBV10-3 and J usage is TRBJ1-1; 7 bases line up with TRBD1. This CDR3 reads CAITRDRDTEAFF. CDR3 sequence (DNA): TGTGCCATTACCCGTGACAGGGACACTGAAGCTTTCTTT.